A selection of T cell receptor beta chains follows, all from one sample in a study of T cell responses to AZD1222 COVID-19 vaccine. Sequencing used immunoSEQ multiplex PCR; TCRdb keeps in-frame clones, though not all of them. The profile shows more than 100,000 clones, about nine tenths of them singletons. Source: peripheral blood, taken 28 days after the second AZD1222 dose. The source of these receptors is an adult who received the AZD1222 COVID-19 vaccine. Both conserved end residues are part of each CDR3. A D gene is named only where the DNA matches it firmly. Clone size is stated in some rows and not others, as once, few, many or a class when expanded.

DNA: TGTGCCAGCAGCGACAGTAATGAGCAGTTCTTC
CDR3: CASSDSNEQFF
V: TRBV7-3
D: NA
size: once
J: TRBJ2-1

DNA: TGTGCCAGCAGCCCAGGGGTCCGATATGGCTACACCTTC
CDR3: CASSPGVRYGYTF
V: TRBV7-9
D: NA
size: NA
J: TRBJ1-2

DNA: TGTGCCAGTAGTCCCTACAGTCAAAGCTCCTATAATTCACCCCTCCACTTT
CDR3: CASSPYSQSSYNSPLHF
V: TRBV19
D: NA
size: few
J: TRBJ1-6

DNA: TGTGCCAGTAGACCGGACAGGGGATGGAATCAGCCCCAGCATTTT
CDR3: CASRPDRGWNQPQHF
V: TRBV19
D: TRBD1
size: NA
J: TRBJ1-5

DNA: TGTGCCAGCAGTTTTTTGAGGGTAGATACGCAGTATTTT
CDR3: CASSFLRVDTQYF
V: TRBV12-3/TRBV12-4
D: NA
size: NA
J: TRBJ2-3

DNA: TGTGCCAGCAGCCACGTGGGGGGCGCTTTTCCAGCTTTCTTT
CDR3: CASSHVGGAFPAFF
V: TRBV14
D: NA
size: NA
J: TRBJ1-1

DNA: TGTGCCAGCAGCCAAGCCCGAGGGTCAGAAAACTATGGCTACACCTTC
CDR3: CASSQARGSENYGYTF
V: TRBV3-1/TRBV3-2
D: NA
size: NA
J: TRBJ1-2

DNA: TGTGCCAGCAGCCAAGATCGGGCCTATGGCTACACCTTC
CDR3: CASSQDRAYGYTF
V: TRBV4-2
D: NA
size: NA
J: TRBJ1-2

DNA: TGCGCCAGCAGCCAGACACTAGCGGGGAGGAGAGGGGGTGAGCAGTTCTTC
CDR3: CASSQTLAGRRGGEQFF
V: TRBV4-3
D: TRBD2
size: NA
J: TRBJ2-1

DNA: TGCGCCAGCAGCCAAGATGGCACGGGACAGGGCCGTGGCGAGCAGTACTTC
CDR3: CASSQDGTGQGRGEQYF
V: TRBV4-1
D: TRBD1
size: NA
J: TRBJ2-7

DNA: TGTGCCAGCAGTTTTTCCTACGAGCAGTACTTC
CDR3: CASSFSYEQYF
V: TRBV28
D: NA
size: NA
J: TRBJ2-7

DNA: TGTGCCAGCAGCCCCCGGACAGGAAGGGCCTACAATGAGCAGTTCTTC
CDR3: CASSPRTGRAYNEQFF
V: TRBV11-1
D: TRBD1
size: NA
J: TRBJ2-1

DNA: TGTGCCAGCAGACACCCGACAGTCTCTGGAAACACCATATATTTT
CDR3: CASRHPTVSGNTIYF
V: TRBV11-1
D: NA
size: NA
J: TRBJ1-3

DNA: TGTGCCAGCAGCCCCGGGGATGGCAATCAGCCCCAGCATTTT
CDR3: CASSPGDGNQPQHF
V: TRBV9
D: NA
size: NA
J: TRBJ1-5

DNA: TGTGCCAGCAGTTTCCGGACCTATAGACACCCTTCTGGAAACACCATATATTTT
CDR3: CASSFRTYRHPSGNTIYF
V: TRBV28
D: NA
size: NA
J: TRBJ1-3

DNA: TGTGCCAGCAGCCAAGTTCGGGCGGGCTATGGCTACACCTTC
CDR3: CASSQVRAGYGYTF
V: TRBV3-1/TRBV3-2
D: NA
size: NA
J: TRBJ1-2

DNA: TGTGCCAGCAGTTACGGGAGGGCAGATACGCAGTATTTT
CDR3: CASSYGRADTQYF
V: TRBV6-2/TRBV6-3
D: TRBD2
size: NA
J: TRBJ2-3

DNA: TGTGCCAGCAGCCACAGAGGCAGTAGGAACACTGAAGCTTTCTTT
CDR3: CASSHRGSRNTEAFF
V: TRBV14
D: NA
size: NA
J: TRBJ1-1

DNA: TGTGCCAGCAGCCCATCATGGGGGGTGGGACCCGAGCAGTACTTC
CDR3: CASSPSWGVGPEQYF
V: TRBV3-1/TRBV3-2
D: NA
size: NA
J: TRBJ2-7

DNA: TGCGCCAGCAGCTTGGCCGGACTAGCGGGGGTAGGTGAGCAGTTCTTC
CDR3: CASSLAGLAGVGEQFF
V: TRBV5-1
D: TRBD2
size: NA
J: TRBJ2-1

DNA: TGTGCCAGCAGCCAAGGACTAGCGGGGGCCTACAATGAGCAGTTCTTC
CDR3: CASSQGLAGAYNEQFF
V: TRBV4-2
D: TRBD2
size: NA
J: TRBJ2-1

DNA: TGTGCCAGCAGCTTAGACGGGTACGGTGAGCAGTTCTTC
CDR3: CASSLDGYGEQFF
V: TRBV7-9
D: NA
size: NA
J: TRBJ2-1

DNA: TGTGCCAGCAGCCACAACAGGGGGAACACTGAAGCTTTCTTT
CDR3: CASSHNRGNTEAFF
V: TRBV7-9
D: TRBD1
size: NA
J: TRBJ1-1

DNA: TGCAGCGCTGTTCGGGGGGACGACAATGAGCAGTTCTTC
CDR3: CSAVRGDDNEQFF
V: TRBV29-1
D: TRBD2
size: NA
J: TRBJ2-1

DNA: TGCAGTGCTATCCATCATGAGCAGTACTTC
CDR3: CSAIHHEQYF
V: TRBV20-1
D: NA
size: NA
J: TRBJ2-7

DNA: TGTGCCAGCGGGGCAGGGAGTAACTATGGCTACACCTTC
CDR3: CASGAGSNYGYTF
V: TRBV6-5
D: NA
size: NA
J: TRBJ1-2